These 32 T cell receptor beta chains were all obtained from the same sample, sequenced in a study of cytomegalovirus exposure and HLA in healthy donors (dated by TCRdb to about 2017). Receptor libraries were prepared by the immunoSEQ multiplex PCR assay. For the multiplex PCR, a mixture combining 60 forward primers for TCR Vbeta segments and 13 reverse primers for TCR Jbeta segments was used. In its TCRdb copy, this immuneACCESS table keeps in-frame sequences only and misses some clones. Where compared with another copy, unresolved V genes explain less than half of these, and the others have no known cause. Recorded for this sample are about 64,000 clones; about 85% of them occurred a single time. Of the sample, roughly a tenth is held by the ten largest clones. The source material was PBMCs. The receptors stem from a female donor in good health and CMV-seronegative.

The V gene is TRBV7-2, the J gene TRBJ2-2; 10 bases align to TRBD1. Germline V gives CDR1 SGHTA, CDR2 FQGNSA. Losses at the gene ends were 5 bases for V and 1 base for J; bases not matched to a gene: 7. The CDR3 length is 17 residues. This chain's CDR3 is CASSRRQGAGNTGELFF. Written as DNA, the CDR3 is TGTGCCAGCAGCCGGAGACAGGGGGCAGGGAACACCGGGGAGCTGTTTTTT.

The chain has TRBV30 and TRBJ2-5, with D perhaps matching TRBD2 (7 bases). The CDR3 consists of 16 residues. V lost 0 bases and J lost 3, with 17 bases in between. Germline loops: CDR1 GTSNPN, CDR2 SVGIG (reference sequence). CDR3 amino acids: CAWSVPLGGGEETQYF. CDR3 sequence (DNA): TGTGCCTGGAGTGTCCCCCTGGGAGGGGGGGAAGAGACCCAGTACTTC.

This clone was seen once. This chain joins TRBV27 and TRBJ1-4, with D possibly being TRBD1 (6 bases). Germline CDR1 and CDR2: MNHEY and SMNVEV (reference sequence). Trimming left V 5 bases short and J 8 bases short, with 18 bases between. CDR3 size: 15 residues. CDR3 bases: TGTGCCAGCAGTCAAAGGACAGCAGGCAGAGAAAAACTGTTTTTT. It codes for CASSQRTAGREKLFF.

Of note for this clone: The same CDR3 also results from other DNA sequences found in this sample. J is TRBJ1-2 and V is TRBV28; tentative D call: TRBD1 (6 bases). The CDR3 is made up of 14 amino acids. The ends were cut back, 6 bases at V and 5 bases at J, with 16 bases in the middle. Germline loops: CDR1 MDHEN, CDR2 SYDVKM. DNA for the CDR3: TGTGCCAGCAGCCAGGGACAAGCGGGATATGGCTACACCTTC. Encoded protein: CASSQGQAGYGYTF.

This clone was detected only a few times. This chain joins TRBV2 and TRBJ1-2; 7 bases agree with TRBD1. The CDR3 is made up of 11 amino acids. V dropped 8 bases and J dropped 7; count of bases not matched to a gene: 4. The germline V gene has CDR1 SNHLY and CDR2 FYNNEI. CDR3 in DNA: TGTGCCAGCTCCCCAGGGGGTGGCTACACCTTC. This translates into CASSPGGGYTF.

V usage is TRBV7-9 and J usage is TRBJ2-2; TRBD2 is a possible D gene (6 bases). This CDR3 contains 13 residues. V was shortened by 7 bases and J by 7 bases, with 13 bases between the two germline ends. CDR1 is SEHNR, CDR2 FQNEAQ, per germline (reference sequence). This CDR3 is CASTISGSGELFF. CDR3 nucleotide sequence: TGTGCCAGCACCATCTCCGGGAGCGGGGAGCTGTTTTTT.

V and J are TRBV28 and TRBJ2-1; the match to TRBD2 covers 16 bases. The CDR3 covers 19 residues. Germline assignment: CDR1 MDHEN and CDR2 SYDVKM. V was clipped by 11 bases and J by 8 bases; unmatched bases: 21. The CDR3 nucleotides are TGTGCCGGCACCGCGTCGGGACTAGCGGGAGGGCGTGGGTTTGATGAGCAGTTCTTC. Protein: CAGTASGLAGGRGFDEQFF.

The chain links TRBV20-1 to TRBJ2-1; D call uncertain. V was clipped by 5 bases and J by 6 bases, with 8 bases between them. The CDR3 covers 11 residues. Germline V gives CDR1 DFQATT, CDR2 SNEGSKA (reference sequence). For the CDR3, the DNA is TGCAGTGCTTCGCTGGCCAATGAGCAGTTCTTC. Translation: CSASLANEQFF.

V is TRBV6-6 and J is TRBJ2-7; possible D gene TRBD2, 6 bases. Germline CDR1 MNHNY, CDR2 SVGAGI (reference sequence). V was shortened by 0 bases and J by 0 bases, with 6 bases between the two germline ends. CDR3 length: 14 residues. The CDR3 region is CASSYSTSSYEQYF. The CDR3 DNA sequence: TGTGCCAGCAGTTACTCGACTAGCTCCTACGAGCAGTACTTC.

This clone was counted once. The gene calls are TRBV7-9 and TRBJ2-5; perhaps TRBD1 as D (6 bases). The CDR3 length is 14 residues. The germline CDR1 and CDR2 sequences are SEHNR and FQNEAQ (reference sequence). Trimming removed 8 bases from V and 2 bases from J, with 15 bases in between. Written as DNA, the CDR3 is TGTGCCAGCGCCCTCCCAGGGGTACAAGAGACCCAGTACTTC. Its translation: CASALPGVQETQYF. Variable domain in full (rest from reference TRBV7-9 and TRBJ2-5): DTGVSQNPRHKITKRGQNVTFRCDPISEHNRLYWYRQTLGQGPEFLTYFQNEAQLEKSRLLSDRFSAERPKGSFSTLEIQRTEQGDSAMYLCASALPGVQETQYFGPGTRLLVL.

This clone is a singleton in its sample. The CDR3 DNA sequence: TGTGCCACCAGCAGAGATTTTGCCCCCTTTAGGGGTCAAGAGACCCAGTACTTC. Amino acids: CATSRDFAPFRGQETQYF. V usage is TRBV15 and J usage is TRBJ2-5; D possibly corresponds to TRBD1 (5 bases). CDR3 length: 18 residues. V was pared by 0 bases and J by 2 bases, with 19 bases between. Germline V gene lookup returns CDR1 LNHNV and CDR2 YYDKDF (reference sequence).

The CDR3 here is CASSYRDRRGYTF. The CDR3 nucleotides are TGTGCCAGCAGTTACAGGGATCGAAGGGGCTACACCTTC. V and J are TRBV27 and TRBJ1-2, with D tentatively TRBD1 (6 bases). The germline gives CDR1 MNHEY, CDR2 SMNVEV (reference sequence). This CDR3 has 13 residues. Trimming took 4 bases from V and 8 from J, leaving 14 bases between them.

This chain uses TRBV19 with TRBJ2-7; 11 nucleotides agree with TRBD1. V trimming: 5 bases; J trimming: 3 bases; junction bases outside the gene matches: 6. The CDR3 runs 15 residues. Germline V gives CDR1 LNHDA, CDR2 SQIVND (reference sequence). The chain's CDR3 is CASSEKGTGGYEQYF. In DNA form, the CDR3 reads TGTGCCAGTAGTGAAAAAGGGACAGGGGGCTACGAGCAGTACTTC.

The V call is TRBV9, the J call TRBJ2-3, with D perhaps TRBD2 (7 bases). The germline gives CDR1 SGDLS, CDR2 YYNGEE. The CDR3 contains 15 residues. Trimming cost V 0 bases and J 3 bases, with 11 bases left between them. CDR3 sequence reads: CASSVEGGRTDTQYF. The CDR3 region has the DNA TGTGCCAGCAGCGTAGAGGGGGGGCGAACAGATACGCAGTATTTT.

The chain is built from TRBV14 and TRBJ2-3, with 11 bases that match TRBD2. CDR3 length: 16 amino acids. Looked up from germline, CDR1 is SGHDN and CDR2 is FVKESK. Trimming removed 3 bases from V and 4 bases from J; junction bases left unmatched: 6. The CDR3 here is CASSQVRLAGPDTQYF. In nucleotides, the CDR3 is TGTGCCAGCAGCCAGGTGAGACTAGCGGGACCAGATACGCAGTATTTT.

The chain is built from TRBV5-6 and TRBJ1-5; 8 nucleotides agree with TRBD1. This CDR3 contains 16 residues. Germline V gene sequence: CDR1 SGHDT, CDR2 YYEEEE. V shed 1 base, J shed 5 bases, and the junction held 8 bases outside the gene matches. CDR3 sequence (DNA): TGTGCCAGCAGCTTGACCGGACAGGGAAGGCATCAGCCCCAGCATTTT. It is translated as CASSLTGQGRHQPQHF.

V is TRBV28 and J is TRBJ2-1; 8 bases line up with TRBD1. The CDR3 has 15 residues. The junction had 6 bases not matched to a gene; V was cut back by 4 bases and J by 4 bases. Germline CDR1 is MDHEN and CDR2 is SYDVKM. The CDR3 DNA reads as TGTGCCAGCAGTTCCCGGGACAGGAGATACAATGAGCAGTTCTTC. It encodes CASSSRDRRYNEQFF.

The chain has TRBV7-2 and TRBJ2-5; 8 nucleotides line up with TRBD2. The ends lost 0 bases at V and 2 bases at J; junction bases unmatched: 5. CDR1 SGHTA and CDR2 FQGNSA come from the germline V gene. The CDR3 runs to 16 residues. CDR3 coding DNA: TGTGCCAGCAGCTTAGCCGGACTAGCAACACAAGAGACCCAGTACTTC. Protein: CASSLAGLATQETQYF.

The CDR3 here is CASSLPTGPYEQYF. CDR3 coding DNA: TGCGCCAGCAGCTTGCCGACAGGGCCCTACGAGCAGTACTTC. The chain joins TRBV5-1 to TRBJ2-7; 7 bases match TRBD1. The V and J ends lost 1 base and 2 bases, in that order; junction bases with no gene match: 3. This CDR3 is 14 amino acids long. Germline V gene lookup returns CDR1 SGHRS and CDR2 YFSETQ.

The rearrangement joins TRBV30 to TRBJ1-1; a possible D gene is TRBD1 (5 bases). The CDR3 extends over 15 amino acids. Between the trimmed V and J ends, which lost 1 base and 3 bases, there was a span of 15 bases. The germline gives CDR1 GTSNPN, CDR2 SVGIG (reference sequence). CDR3 residues: CAWSATTGTYTEAFF. Written as DNA, the CDR3 is TGTGCCTGGAGTGCCACGACCGGGACTTACACTGAAGCTTTCTTT. The variable domain in full, completed from reference TRBV30 and TRBJ1-1, reads SQTIHQWPATLVQPVGSPLSLECTVEGTSNPNLYWYRQAAGRGLQLLFYSVGIGQISSEVPQNLSASRPQDRQFILSSKKLLLSDSGFYLCAWSATTGTYTEAFFGQGTRLTVV.

V and J are TRBV28 and TRBJ2-7, with 8 bases lining up with TRBD1. Germline V gene lookup returns CDR1 MDHEN and CDR2 SYDVKM. This CDR3 has 17 residues. The junction had 12 bases not matched to a gene; V was cut back by 5 bases and J by 0 bases. The CDR3 DNA is TGTGCCAGCAGTGGACAGGGTGGGGGTTCAGGCTCCTACGAGCAGTACTTC. Residues: CASSGQGGGSGSYEQYF.

This sequence joins TRBV6-5 and TRBJ1-5; TRBD1 matches 9 bases. The CDR3 consists of 15 residues. V gave up 6 bases and J gave up 8 bases; unmatched junction bases: 11. CDR1 is MNHEY and CDR2 is SVGAGI in the germline V gene. The CDR3 sequence: CASRSGQGVSEPQHF. The CDR3 DNA is TGTGCCAGCAGGTCGGGACAGGGAGTCAGTGAGCCCCAGCATTTT.

The chain joins TRBV7-3 to TRBJ2-1; D is uncertain. The CDR3 spans 13 residues. Germline V CDR1 and CDR2: SGHTA, FQGTGA. V was clipped by 0 bases and J by 7 bases, with 7 bases between them. The CDR3 region is CASSLTSRNEQFF. For the CDR3, the DNA is TGTGCCAGCAGCTTAACGTCTAGGAATGAGCAGTTCTTC.

The chain couples TRBV6-5 to TRBJ1-5; 7 bases are shared with TRBD1. Unmatched junction bases numbered 7, after V lost 5 bases and J lost 3 bases. CDR3 length equals 15 residues. Germline lookup yields CDR1 MNHEY and CDR2 SVGAGI. CDR3: CASSTGVGYNQPQHF. The DNA for the CDR3 is TGTGCCAGCAGTACAGGGGTCGGGTACAATCAGCCCCAGCATTTT.

This chain connects TRBV6-1 to TRBJ2-1, with D unclear. Germline assignment: CDR1 MNHNS and CDR2 SASEGT. The V end was cut by 8 bases, the J end by 4 bases, with 18 bases between. This CDR3 is 15 amino acids long. The DNA of the CDR3 is TGTGCCAGCGCCCGAAGAGTCGGAGATTACAATGAGCAGTTCTTC. Protein product: CASARRVGDYNEQFF.

This clone was observed a few times. CDR3: CASSLDWGDEKLFF. In nucleotides, the CDR3 is TGTGCCAGCAGTTTAGACTGGGGAGATGAAAAACTGTTTTTT. The chain employs TRBV27 and TRBJ1-4; D gene unclear. V lost 2 bases and J lost 6, with 10 bases in between. The germline CDR1 and CDR2 sequences are MNHEY and SMNVEV (reference sequence). CDR3 length equals 14 residues.

The rearrangement uses TRBV2 and TRBJ2-7, with TRBD2 matching 14 bases. The CDR3 sequence is 13 residues long. Germline values: CDR1 SNHLY, CDR2 FYNNEI. Germline trimming cut 10 bases from V and 6 bases from J; bases unmatched to any gene: 5. The chain's CDR3 is CAISGTSGSEQYF. The CDR3 DNA reads as TGTGCCATCTCCGGGACTAGCGGGAGCGAGCAGTACTTC.

J is TRBJ2-2 and V is TRBV19; the D gene is possibly TRBD1 (5 bases). This CDR3 is built from 16 residues. V was cut by 0 bases and J by 7 bases, with 15 bases left in between. CDR1 is LNHDA, CDR2 SQIVND, per germline (reference sequence). The CDR3 reads CASSIEPSRVSGELFF. The DNA of the CDR3 is TGTGCCAGTAGTATAGAACCGTCCAGGGTGAGCGGGGAGCTGTTTTTT.

V usage is TRBV30 and J usage is TRBJ1-6; D not certain. Germline CDR1 GTSNPN, CDR2 SVGIG (reference sequence). The CDR3 is 13 residues long. Trimming took off 0 bases at V and 10 bases at J, with 10 bases between the two ends. CDR3 coding DNA: TGTGCCTGGAGTGTTGAGGAGTGGTCACCCCTCCACTTT. It translates to CAWSVEEWSPLHF. Combining the CDR3 with reference TRBV30 and TRBJ1-6 gives the whole variable domain SQTIHQWPATLVQPVGSPLSLECTVEGTSNPNLYWYRQAAGRGLQLLFYSVGIGQISSEVPQNLSASRPQDRQFILSSKKLLLSDSGFYLCAWSVEEWSPLHFGNGTRLTVT.

This clone has only a few counts. The chain recombines TRBV4-3 with TRBJ2-1, with 11 bases fitting TRBD2. CDR1 is LGHNA and CDR2 is YSLEER in the germline V gene. This CDR3 spans 16 amino acids. V was pared by 4 bases and J by 8 bases, with 10 bases of the junction left unmatched. In DNA, the CDR3 is TGCGCCAGCAGCCGACTACTAGCGGGAGACTCCCATGAGCAGTTCTTC. Amino acid sequence: CASSRLLAGDSHEQFF.

The rearrangement joins TRBV10-1 to TRBJ2-3; 14 bases fit TRBD2. With V trimmed by 4 bases and J by 9 bases, 9 bases remained unmatched. The CDR3 extends over 16 amino acids. Germline V gives CDR1 WNHNN, CDR2 SYGVQD (reference sequence). The CDR3 reads CASSGGTSGGAGTQYF. The CDR3 coding sequence is TGCGCCAGCAGTGGGGGGACTAGCGGGGGAGCAGGGACGCAGTATTTT.

Points on this clone: One end of the junction does not line up with germline, which may come from a read error. The chain uses TRBV6-6 and TRBJ2-6; maybe TRBD1 (5 bases). Germline V gene data show CDR1 as MNHNY and CDR2 as SVGAGI (reference sequence). This CDR3 comprises 14 residues. The CDR3 nucleotides are TGTGCCAGCACGCTGGAGTCTGGGGCCAACGGCCTGACTTTC. Residues: CASTLESGANGLTF.